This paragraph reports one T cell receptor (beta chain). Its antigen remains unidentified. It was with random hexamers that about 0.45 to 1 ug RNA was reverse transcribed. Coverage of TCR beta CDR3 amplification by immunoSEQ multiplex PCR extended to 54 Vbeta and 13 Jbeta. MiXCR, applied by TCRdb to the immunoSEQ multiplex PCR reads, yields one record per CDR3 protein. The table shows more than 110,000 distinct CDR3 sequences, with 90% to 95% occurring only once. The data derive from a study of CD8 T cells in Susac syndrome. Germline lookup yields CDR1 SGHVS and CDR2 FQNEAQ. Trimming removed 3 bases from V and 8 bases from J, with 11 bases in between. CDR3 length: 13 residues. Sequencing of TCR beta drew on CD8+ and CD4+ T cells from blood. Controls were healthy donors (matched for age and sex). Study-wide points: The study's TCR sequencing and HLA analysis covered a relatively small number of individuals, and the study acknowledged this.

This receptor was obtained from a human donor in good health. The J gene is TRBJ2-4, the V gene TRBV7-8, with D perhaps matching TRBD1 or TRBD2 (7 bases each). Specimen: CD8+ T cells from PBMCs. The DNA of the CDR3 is TGTGCCAGCAGCTTCGCAGGGGGGGACATTCAGTACTTC. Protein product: CASSFAGGDIQYF.